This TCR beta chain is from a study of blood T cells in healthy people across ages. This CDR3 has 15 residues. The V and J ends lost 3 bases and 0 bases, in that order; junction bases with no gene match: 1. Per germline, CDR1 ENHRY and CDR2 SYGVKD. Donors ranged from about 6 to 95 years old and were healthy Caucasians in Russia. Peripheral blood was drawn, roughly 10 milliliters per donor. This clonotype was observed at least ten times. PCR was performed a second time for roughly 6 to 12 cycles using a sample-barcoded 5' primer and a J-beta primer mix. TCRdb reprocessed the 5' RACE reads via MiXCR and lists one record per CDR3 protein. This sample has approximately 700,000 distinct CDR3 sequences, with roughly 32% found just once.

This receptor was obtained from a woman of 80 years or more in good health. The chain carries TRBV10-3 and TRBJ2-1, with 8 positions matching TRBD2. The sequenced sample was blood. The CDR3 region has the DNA TGTGCCATCAGTGACGGGGGGGGCTCCTACAATGAGCAGTTCTTC. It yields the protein CAISDGGGSYNEQFF.